One sample yielded the 15 T cell receptor beta chains listed below, sequenced in a study of blood T cell repertoires in COVID-19. Sequencing used immunoSEQ multiplex PCR; TCRdb keeps in-frame clones, though not all of them. This sample yields about 410,000 clones, of which 90% are seen a single time; less than 0.75% belongs to the top ten. Material for sequencing was PBMCs or T cells enriched from blood (not recorded which). These receptors all stem from a man in his late teens or twenties who had recovered from COVID-19.

The chain links TRBV27 to TRBJ1-2; 9 nucleotides align to TRBD1. J gave up 7 bases and V 5 bases, and 17 bases lay outside the gene matches. The V gene's germline CDR1 is MNHEY and CDR2 SMNVEV (reference sequence). This CDR3 comprises 17 residues. This CDR3 reads CASSRMTPGQGVGGYTF. The CDR3 bases are TGTGCCAGCAGTCGTATGACACCGGGACAGGGAGTTGGTGGCTACACCTTC.

The rearrangement links TRBV11-3 to TRBJ1-6, with 8 nucleotides matching TRBD1. V dropped 0 bases and J dropped 10; count of bases not matched to a gene: 11. The CDR3 totals 17 residues. CDR1 SGHNT and CDR2 YENEEA come from the germline V gene. The CDR3 sequence is CASSLDHIPGGGSPLHF. As DNA, the CDR3 is TGTGCCAGCAGCTTAGACCATATTCCAGGGGGCGGATCACCCCTCCACTTT.

This clone was seen a handful of times. The V call is TRBV6-5, the J call TRBJ1-2; D not certain. Germline CDR1 and CDR2: MNHEY and SVGAGI. V was shortened by 6 bases and J by 3 bases, with 2 bases between the two germline ends. This CDR3 is built from 10 residues. The CDR3 nucleotides read TGTGCCAGCAGCGACTATGGCTACACCTTC. Its protein product is CASSDYGYTF.

V usage is TRBV5-1 and J usage is TRBJ1-1; possibly TRBD1 for D (6 bases). Germline V lookup: CDR1 SGHRS, CDR2 YFSETQ. Trimming took 0 bases from V and 6 from J, leaving 12 bases between them. The CDR3 covers 14 residues. CDR3 region: CASSLVQGYSEAFF. CDR3 nucleotides: TGCGCCAGCAGCTTGGTTCAGGGGTACTCTGAAGCTTTCTTT.

The chain combines TRBV18 with TRBJ1-2; D remains unclear. V shed 3 bases and J shed 2 bases, with 7 bases lying between them. Germline CDR1 and CDR2: KGHSH and LQKENI. This CDR3 is 13 amino acids long. CDR3 DNA sequence: TGTGCCAGCTCACCGGCAGGAAACTATGGCTACACCTTC. This encodes CASSPAGNYGYTF.

The rearrangement joins TRBV12-5 to TRBJ2-1, with TRBD2 matching over 15 bases. This CDR3 has 16 residues. J lost 8 bases, V lost 6 bases, and 8 bases had no gene match. Germline assignment: CDR1 LGHNT and CDR2 FRNRAP. CDR3 sequence reads: CASGPGTSGRPDEQFF. The CDR3 DNA reads as TGTGCTAGTGGACCCGGGACTAGCGGGAGGCCGGATGAGCAGTTCTTC.

The genes are TRBV28 and TRBJ1-1; no definite D call. The CDR3 runs to 14 residues. The V end lost 7 bases, the J end lost 4 bases, and 16 bases lay between the germline ends. CDR1 is MDHEN, CDR2 SYDVKM, per germline. The CDR3 reads CASTHRRVRTEAFF. Here the CDR3 DNA reads TGTGCCAGCACCCACCGGAGGGTTCGCACTGAAGCTTTCTTT.

V usage is TRBV2 and J usage is TRBJ1-5, with 9 bases matching TRBD1. Germline V gives CDR1 SNHLY, CDR2 FYNNEI. The CDR3 totals 16 residues. Trimming at V came to 6 bases and at J to 7 bases, leaving 13 bases not matched to a gene. The CDR3 is CASRETQGAANQPQHF. Written as DNA, the CDR3 is TGTGCCAGCAGGGAAACACAGGGGGCTGCAAACCAGCCCCAGCATTTT.

The genes are TRBV29-1 and TRBJ1-6, with 8 positions matching TRBD1. CDR1 SQVTM and CDR2 ANQGSEA come from the germline V gene. The CDR3 contains 13 residues. The V gene end was trimmed by 6 bases and the J gene end by 10 bases; junction bases not matched to a gene: 8. Written as DNA, the CDR3 is TGCAGCGTAAAGGACAGGGAAGGCTCACCCCTCCACTTT. This encodes CSVKDREGSPLHF.

The chain joins TRBV28 to TRBJ1-1; 11 positions match TRBD1. The CDR3 is 17 residues long. CDR1 MDHEN and CDR2 SYDVKM come from the germline V gene. V lost 3 bases, J lost 7 bases, and 13 bases stayed unmatched. This CDR3 reads CASSFPHGTGGGNEAFF. CDR3 sequence (DNA): TGTGCCAGCAGTTTTCCCCACGGGACAGGGGGGGGAAATGAAGCTTTCTTT.

The CDR3 loop is CASSSGQPYGYTF. The DNA for the CDR3 is TGTGCCAGCAGCTCAGGACAGCCTTATGGCTACACCTTC. The chain joins TRBV2 to TRBJ1-2; TRBD1 might be the D (6 bases). The V end was cut by 6 bases, the J end by 5 bases, with 13 bases between. Germline V gene sequence: CDR1 SNHLY, CDR2 FYNNEI. The CDR3 contains 13 residues. Full variable domain (remainder filled in from reference TRBV2 and TRBJ1-2): EPEVTQTPSHQVTQMGQEVILRCVPISNHLYFYWYRQILGQKVEFLVSFYNNEISEKSEIFDDQFSVERPDGSNFTLKIRSTKLEDSAMYFCASSSGQPYGYTFGSGTRLTVV.

The J gene is TRBJ2-7, the V gene TRBV4-1; D is possibly TRBD1 (9 bases). The V gene lost 2 bases and the J gene lost 5 bases, with 16 bases spanning the gap. The CDR3 contains 15 residues. CDR1 is MGHRA, CDR2 YSYEKL, per germline. The CDR3 sequence: CASSQSGGQGDEQYF. The CDR3 bases are TGCGCCAGCAGCCAAAGCGGGGGACAGGGAGACGAGCAGTACTTC.

The chain uses TRBV3-1 (or the pseudogene TRBV3-2) and TRBJ1-1; D gene ambiguous. This CDR3 contains 11 residues. Germline CDR1 LGHDT, CDR2 YNNKEL (reference sequence). The V gene lost 2 bases and the J gene lost 10 bases, with 8 bases spanning the gap. Here the CDR3 DNA reads TGTGCCAGCAGCCAAAGGGAGGGAGCTTTCTTT. Translated, it gives CASSQREGAFF.

This clone was seen only once. The V gene is TRBV11-2, the J gene TRBJ1-1; 8 positions match TRBD1. With V trimmed by 0 bases and J by 3 bases, 15 bases remained unmatched. CDR3 size: 19 residues. In germline, CDR1 is SGHAT, CDR2 FQNNGV. CDR3 residues: CASSLDLAQGAYIYTEAFF. CDR3 DNA: TGTGCCAGCAGCTTAGATCTTGCGCAGGGGGCGTACATTTACACTGAAGCTTTCTTT.

The chain joins TRBV5-4 to TRBJ2-5, with 9 bases identical to TRBD2. V lost 4 bases and J lost 5; bases outside the gene matches: 15. Germline CDR1 SGHNT, CDR2 YYREEE (reference sequence). The CDR3 has 17 residues. The CDR3 sequence: CASSPPTSGFWGETQYF. The CDR3, as DNA: TGTGCCAGCAGCCCACCAACTAGCGGGTTTTGGGGTGAGACCCAGTACTTC.